This paragraph covers one TCR beta chain sequence. No antigen is known for it. The data originate from a study of T cell repertoires in cytomegalovirus infection. Each CDR3 protein is one row after TCRdb ran MiXCR on the reads. The sample contains about 740,000 distinct CDR3 sequences, around a third of which appear only once. V gave up 7 bases and J gave up 5 bases; unmatched junction bases: 6. The germline V gene has CDR1 MNHNS and CDR2 SASEGT. This CDR3 is 14 amino acids long. The clonotype originates from a human donor in good health (CMV status not recorded). Some clones in this sample may be carry-over from other donors' samples. This sequence joins TRBV6-1 and TRBJ2-2; TRBD1 agrees at 8 bases. The sample here was cultured PBMCs, taken from culture after CMV antigen stimulation. Here the CDR3 DNA reads TGTGCCAGCAATCAGGGGGCGCTGACCGGGGAGCTGTTTTTT. It is translated as CASNQGALTGELFF.